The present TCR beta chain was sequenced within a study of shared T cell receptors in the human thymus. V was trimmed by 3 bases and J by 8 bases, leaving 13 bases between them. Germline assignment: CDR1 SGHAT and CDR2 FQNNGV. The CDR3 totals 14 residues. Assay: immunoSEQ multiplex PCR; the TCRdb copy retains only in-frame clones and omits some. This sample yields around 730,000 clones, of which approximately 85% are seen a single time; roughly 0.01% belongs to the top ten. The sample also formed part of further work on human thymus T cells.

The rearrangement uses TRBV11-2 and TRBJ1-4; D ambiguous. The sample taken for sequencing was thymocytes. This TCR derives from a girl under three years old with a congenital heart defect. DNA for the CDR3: TGTGCCAGCAGCTTCGAGCCTACGGAGGAAAAACTGTTTTTT. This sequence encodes CASSFEPTEEKLFF.